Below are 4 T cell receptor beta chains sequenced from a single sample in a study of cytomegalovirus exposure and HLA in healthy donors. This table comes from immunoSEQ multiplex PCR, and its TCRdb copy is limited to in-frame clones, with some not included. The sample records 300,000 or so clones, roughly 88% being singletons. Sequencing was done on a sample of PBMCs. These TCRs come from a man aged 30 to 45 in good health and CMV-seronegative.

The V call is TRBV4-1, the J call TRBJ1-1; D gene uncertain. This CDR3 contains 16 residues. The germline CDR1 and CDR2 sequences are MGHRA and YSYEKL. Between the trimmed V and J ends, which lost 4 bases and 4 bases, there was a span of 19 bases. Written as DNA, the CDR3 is TGCGCCAGCAGCCCTCGACCCCCCGAGGCGGTCACTGAAGCTTTCTTT. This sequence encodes CASSPRPPEAVTEAFF.

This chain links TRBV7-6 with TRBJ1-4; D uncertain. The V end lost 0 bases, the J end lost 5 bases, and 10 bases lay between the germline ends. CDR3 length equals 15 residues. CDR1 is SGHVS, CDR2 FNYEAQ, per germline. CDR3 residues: CASSLAIQRNEKLFF. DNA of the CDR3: TGTGCCAGCAGCTTAGCCATACAGAGAAATGAAAAACTGTTTTTT. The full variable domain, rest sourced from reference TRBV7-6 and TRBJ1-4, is GAGVSQSPRYKVTKRGQDVALRCDPISGHVSLYWYRQALGQGPEFLTYFNYEAQQDKSGLPNDRFSAERPEGSISTLTIQRTEQRDSAMYRCASSLAIQRNEKLFFGSGTQLSVL.

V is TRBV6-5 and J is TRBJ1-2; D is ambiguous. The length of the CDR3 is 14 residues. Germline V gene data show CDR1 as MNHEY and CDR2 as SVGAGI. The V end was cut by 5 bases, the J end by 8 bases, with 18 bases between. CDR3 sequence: CASSPKTGVGGYTF. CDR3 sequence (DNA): TGTGCCAGCAGTCCGAAAACGGGAGTTGGAGGCTACACCTTC.

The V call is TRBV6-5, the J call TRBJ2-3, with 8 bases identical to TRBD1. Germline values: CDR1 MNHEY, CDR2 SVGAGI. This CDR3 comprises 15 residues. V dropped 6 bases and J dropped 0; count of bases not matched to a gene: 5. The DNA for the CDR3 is TGTGCCAGCAGACTTCAGGGGGCTAGCACAGATACGCAGTATTTT. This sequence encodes CASRLQGASTDTQYF.